One and the same sample provided the 4 T cell receptor beta chains below, sequenced in a study of cytomegalovirus exposure and HLA in healthy donors. The PCR used 60 Vbeta and 13 Jbeta primers. Here immunoSEQ multiplex PCR was the method, and the copy in TCRdb shows in-frame clones only, minus some. Among about 120,000 clones listed, over 9.5% were seen once. Material for sequencing was PBMCs. Source of these receptors: a woman younger than 35 in good health and CMV-seropositive.

The rearrangement links TRBV5-6 to TRBJ2-3, with 9 bases aligning to TRBD1. The CDR3 spans 17 residues. Unmatched junction bases numbered 10, after V lost 4 bases and J lost 1 base. The germline gives CDR1 SGHDT, CDR2 YYEEEE. CDR3 loop: CASSIFVRTGGTDTQYF. The CDR3 region has the DNA TGTGCCAGCAGCATCTTCGTGCGGACAGGGGGCACAGATACGCAGTATTTT.

This clone has only a few counts. V gene TRBV7-9 combines with J gene TRBJ1-2, with D unclear. The CDR3 runs to 14 residues. Germline V CDR1 and CDR2: SEHNR, FQNEAQ (reference sequence). V lost 5 bases to trimming and J lost 0 bases, with 10 bases between them. CDR3 sequence reads: CASSPTLANYGYTF. DNA for the CDR3: TGTGCCAGCAGCCCGACCCTAGCTAACTATGGCTACACCTTC.

This clone was detected only a few times. This chain connects TRBV11-2 to TRBJ1-4, with D unresolved. The CDR3 sequence is 14 residues long. With 0 bases removed from V and 10 bases from J, the gap between germline ends came to 12 bases. The germline V gene has CDR1 SGHAT and CDR2 FQNNGV. The CDR3 DNA sequence: TGTGCCAGCAGCTTAGATCCCGGTGTTGGAAAACTGTTTTTT. Encoded protein: CASSLDPGVGKLFF.

The chain is built from TRBV29-1 and TRBJ1-2; TRBD1 matches 8 bases. V lost 1 base to trimming and J lost 8 bases; unmatched junction nucleotides: 9. The CDR3 is 14 amino acids. Germline V gene data show CDR1 as SQVTM and CDR2 as ANQGSEA. CDR3 nucleotide sequence: TGCAGCGTTGAAGGGGCACAGGGGGTTTTGGGCTACACCTTC. Translated, it gives CSVEGAQGVLGYTF.